This entry concerns a single T cell receptor beta chain. The antigen is unknown. The assay was immunoSEQ multiplex PCR, and TCRdb's table has in-frame clones only and misses some. This sample yields some 55,000 clones, of which about 90% are seen a single time; less than 6% belongs to the top ten. Looked up from germline, CDR1 is MNHEY and CDR2 is SVGAGI. CDR3 length: 15 amino acids. V was clipped by 7 bases and J by 1 base, with 14 bases between them. The sample comes from a study of graft-versus-host responses after intestinal transplantation. As for the study in general: Recipients underwent multivisceral, liver-intestinal, or isolated intestinal transplants. Each patient got anti-thymocyte globulin induction, then tacrolimus and steroids for around three years.

Study-level points and caveats: Individuals carrying graft-donor T cell macrochimerism showed high graft-versus-host to host-versus-graft clonal ratios in allografts. Recipient marrow contained GvH clones, some of which appeared first in ileum or blood.

The clonotype comes from a human patient who received an intestinal transplant, so some T cells may come from the graft donor. V is TRBV6-5 and J is TRBJ1-3; D not resolved. The input for sequencing was PBMCs, taken 650 to 690 days after intestinal transplant. The CDR3 DNA reads as TGTGCCAGCACTCAGCGGGCGGAATCTGGAAACACCATATATTTT. Translating it yields CASTQRAESGNTIYF.